This T cell receptor (beta chain) was recovered during a study of shared clonotypes between healthy human individuals. For sorted subsets, 150 to 250 ng DNA per replicate equaled about 27,000 T cell genomes. The data were produced by immunoSEQ multiplex PCR, yet TCRdb's version contains in-frame clones alone and is incomplete. The sample consists of over 2,000,000 clones, 85% to 95% of them appearing once. Only CD45RO-negative cells positively selected for CCR7 counted as naive CD8 cells, so terminally differentiated effector memory CD45RA+ cells were excluded. The TCR was taken from a man between 18 and 35 years old in good health. Some clones in this sample may be carry-over from other donors' samples. Material for sequencing was naive CD8+ T cells from PBMCs.

Written as DNA, the CDR3 is TGTGCCAGCAGCGCCCTGGGAGGGGACCAGCCCCAGCATTTT. It translates to CASSALGGDQPQHF. This rearrangement joins TRBV27 to TRBJ1-5; D possibly corresponds to TRBD1 (5 bases). Germline V gene sequence: CDR1 MNHEY, CDR2 SMNVEV (reference sequence). Deletions cut 6 bases from V and 7 bases from J, with 16 bases between. The CDR3 extends over 14 amino acids.